Following are 15 T cell receptor beta chains from one sample sequenced in a study of T cell responses to AZD1222 COVID-19 vaccine. Some clones are missing from TCRdb's copy, which holds only in-frame ones; the method was immunoSEQ multiplex PCR. The data show 120,000 or so clones, approximately 88% seen once. This specimen was peripheral blood, taken on day 0 of AZD1222 vaccination. All receptors come from an adult in good health.

This chain joins TRBV29-1 and TRBJ1-1; D unresolved. Trimming left V 1 base short and J 3 bases short, with 15 bases between. CDR1 is SQVTM, CDR2 ANQGSEA, per germline. CDR3 size: 15 residues. The CDR3 sequence is CSVEVKVSWDTEAFF. CDR3 nucleotides: TGCAGCGTTGAAGTTAAGGTTAGCTGGGACACTGAAGCTTTCTTT.

V is TRBV6-5 and J is TRBJ2-2; D gene uncertain. Trimming shortened V by 0 bases and J by 6 bases, and 11 bases separated the two germline ends. This CDR3 has 15 amino acids. Germline V gene sequence: CDR1 MNHEY, CDR2 SVGAGI. The CDR3 sequence is CASSYSGSSAGELFF. The CDR3 region has the DNA TGTGCCAGCAGTTACTCAGGCAGTTCGGCCGGGGAGCTGTTTTTT.

The V and J genes are TRBV5-1 and TRBJ2-7, with 8 bases lining up with TRBD1. The CDR3 is 15 residues long. The junction had 9 bases not matched to a gene; V was cut back by 4 bases and J by 3 bases. Germline CDR1 reads SGHRS; CDR2 reads YFSETQ. CDR3 region: CASSEGQGGFYEQYF. The CDR3 nucleotides read TGCGCCAGCAGCGAAGGACAGGGTGGATTCTACGAGCAGTACTTC. Full variable domain (remainder filled in from reference TRBV5-1 and TRBJ2-7): KAGVTQTPRYLIKTRGQQVTLSCSPISGHRSVSWYQQTPGQGLQFLFEYFSETQRNKGNFPGRFSGRQFSNSRSEMNVSTLELGDSALYLCASSEGQGGFYEQYFGPGTRLTVT.

V and J are TRBV7-2 and TRBJ1-1; unclear D gene. The germline V gene has CDR1 SGHTA and CDR2 FQGNSA. Trimming pared 2 bases from V and 0 bases from J, leaving 10 bases between. The CDR3 consists of 15 residues. CDR3 sequence (DNA): TGTGCCAGCAGCTTATCCCATCTATTGAACACTGAAGCTTTCTTT. Encoded protein: CASSLSHLLNTEAFF.

V gene TRBV9 combines with J gene TRBJ1-6; D is possibly TRBD1 (5 bases). Trimming stripped 3 bases from V and 9 bases from J, with 22 bases between. Germline V lookup: CDR1 SGDLS, CDR2 YYNGEE. CDR3 length: 17 residues. CDR3 in amino acids: CASSDRQGPTLGSPLHF. The CDR3 DNA follows: TGTGCCAGCAGCGATCGCCAGGGCCCTACACTGGGTTCACCCCTCCACTTT.

The V and J genes are TRBV27 and TRBJ1-5; 7 nucleotides match TRBD1. Unmatched junction bases numbered 7, after V lost 5 bases and J lost 6 bases. Germline V lookup: CDR1 MNHEY, CDR2 SMNVEV (reference sequence). The CDR3 loop spans 14 amino acids. In DNA form, the CDR3 reads TGTGCCAGCAGTCCGGACAGGTCTGGTCAGCCCCAGCATTTT. Amino acid sequence: CASSPDRSGQPQHF.

This chain connects TRBV20-1 to TRBJ1-5; D gene ambiguous. Trimming stripped 3 bases from V and 1 base from J, with 10 bases between. CDR1 and CDR2 (germline): DFQATT, SNEGSKA (reference sequence). CDR3 length: 14 residues. CDR3 residues: CSASSLRSNQPQHF. The CDR3 DNA reads as TGCAGTGCTAGTTCCCTAAGGAGCAATCAGCCCCAGCATTTT.

The chain uses TRBV27 and TRBJ1-1; D is perhaps TRBD1 (5 bases). Between the trimmed V and J ends, which lost 3 bases and 3 bases, there was a span of 11 bases. Germline V gene data show CDR1 as MNHEY and CDR2 as SMNVEV (reference sequence). The CDR3 has 14 amino acids. The CDR3 DNA reads TGTGCCAGCAGTTTTAATTCAGGGCACACTGAAGCTTTCTTT. Protein sequence: CASSFNSGHTEAFF.

This chain joins TRBV30 and TRBJ1-5, with D perhaps matching TRBD1 (6 bases). The V gene's germline CDR1 is GTSNPN and CDR2 SVGIG (reference sequence). V was pared by 0 bases and J by 5 bases, with 8 bases between. This CDR3 is built from 13 residues. CDR3 DNA sequence: TGTGCCTGGAGTGTAGGGGGACATCAGCCCCAGCATTTT. As protein: CAWSVGGHQPQHF. The full variable domain, with the rest looked up from reference TRBV30 and TRBJ1-5, is SQTIHQWPATLVQPVGSPLSLECTVEGTSNPNLYWYRQAAGRGLQLLFYSVGIGQISSEVPQNLSASRPQDRQFILSSKKLLLSDSGFYLCAWSVGGHQPQHFGDGTRLSIL.

The J gene is TRBJ2-7, the V gene TRBV13; D ambiguous. The CDR3 runs 14 residues. Germline V gene sequence: CDR1 PRHDT, CDR2 FYEKMQ (reference sequence). V was clipped by 2 bases and J by 4 bases, with 12 bases between them. The CDR3 DNA follows: TGTGCCAGCAGCTTAAGGTTTAGTGTGTACGAGCAGTACTTC. Its protein is CASSLRFSVYEQYF.

This clone was counted a few times. The V gene is TRBV20-1, the J gene TRBJ1-4; 7 nucleotides line up with TRBD1. With V trimmed by 7 bases and J by 8 bases, 4 bases remained unmatched. The CDR3 is 11 residues long. Germline CDR1 and CDR2: DFQATT and SNEGSKA (reference sequence). The CDR3 DNA follows: TGCAGTGGTCAGGGGGGCGAAAAACTGTTTTTT. It codes for CSGQGGEKLFF.

CDR3 amino acids: CSSVSFSSENTEAFF. The CDR3 DNA sequence: TGCAGCTCTGTCTCATTCTCGAGTGAGAACACTGAAGCTTTCTTT. The chain has TRBV29-1 and TRBJ1-1, with D uncertain. From germline, CDR1 is SQVTM and CDR2 ANQGSEA. The CDR3 is 15 residues long. Trimming removed 8 bases from V and 1 base from J, with 20 bases in between.

The rearrangement links TRBV19 to TRBJ2-7; tentatively, D is TRBD1 (6 bases). Germline assignment: CDR1 LNHDA and CDR2 SQIVND (reference sequence). This CDR3 spans 14 amino acids. With 4 bases removed from V and 1 base from J, the gap between germline ends came to 11 bases. The CDR3 is CASSKGVGSYEQYF. For the CDR3, the DNA is TGTGCCAGTAGTAAGGGGGTAGGTTCCTACGAGCAGTACTTC.

The genes are TRBV19 and TRBJ1-5; perhaps TRBD1 as D (5 bases). CDR1 LNHDA and CDR2 SQIVND come from the germline V gene (reference sequence). This CDR3 spans 12 amino acids. The V and J ends lost 9 bases and 3 bases respectively, with 9 bases between them. The DNA of the CDR3 is TGTGCCAGGGGAGGGGCCAATCAGCCCCAGCATTTT. This encodes CARGGANQPQHF.

This clone was seen only once. The chain is built from TRBV7-6 and TRBJ2-1, with 10 bases matching TRBD2. Germline-derived CDR1 and CDR2 are SGHVS and FNYEAQ. V dropped 4 bases and J dropped 7; count of bases not matched to a gene: 13. CDR3 size: 17 residues. The CDR3 spells CASSSTAGGPSWNEQFF. CDR3 bases: TGTGCCAGCAGCTCAACAGCGGGAGGGCCCTCGTGGAATGAGCAGTTCTTC.